This T cell receptor beta chain originates from a study of T cell responses to AZD1222 COVID-19 vaccine. Whole-study context: Second-dose intervals of approximately 4 or approximately 12 weeks were pooled.

Comment on this clone: Its antigen is as yet unknown.

The study, taken as a whole, reports: Regions 160-218 and 743-854 dominated among vaccine-associated CD4 TCRs spanning spike. Reportedly, nearly half the spike-specific TCRs target unmutated variant regions. Donor demographics were predominantly white British with a female majority; clonal diversity may be underestimated.

The assay was immunoSEQ multiplex PCR, and TCRdb's table has in-frame clones only and misses some. The sample lists around 90,000 clones, 70% to 90% occurring once. The sequences come from peripheral blood, collected on day 0 of AZD1222 vaccination. The sequence came from an adult in good health.

CDR3 amino acids: CASSIGRTYGYTF. CDR3 bases: TGTGCCAGTAGTATCGGGCGGACCTATGGCTACACCTTC. The V gene is TRBV19, the J gene TRBJ1-2; no firm D call. The CDR3 length is 13 residues. The germline V and J ends were trimmed by 3 bases and 4 bases, with 9 bases remaining between them. Germline V gives CDR1 LNHDA, CDR2 SQIVND (reference sequence).